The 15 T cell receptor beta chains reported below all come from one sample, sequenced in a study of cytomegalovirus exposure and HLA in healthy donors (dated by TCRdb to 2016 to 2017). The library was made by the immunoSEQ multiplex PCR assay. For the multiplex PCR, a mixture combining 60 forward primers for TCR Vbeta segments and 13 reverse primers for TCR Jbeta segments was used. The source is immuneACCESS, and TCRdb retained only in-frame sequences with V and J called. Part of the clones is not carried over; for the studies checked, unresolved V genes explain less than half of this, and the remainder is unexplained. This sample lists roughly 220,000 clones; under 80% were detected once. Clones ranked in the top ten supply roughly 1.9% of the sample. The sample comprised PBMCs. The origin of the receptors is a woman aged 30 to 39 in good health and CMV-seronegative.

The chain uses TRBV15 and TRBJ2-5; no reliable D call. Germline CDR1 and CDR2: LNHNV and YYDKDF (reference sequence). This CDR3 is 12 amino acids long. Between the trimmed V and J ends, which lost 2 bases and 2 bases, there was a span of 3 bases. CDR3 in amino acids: CATSRHQETQYF. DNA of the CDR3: TGTGCCACCAGCAGACATCAAGAGACCCAGTACTTC.

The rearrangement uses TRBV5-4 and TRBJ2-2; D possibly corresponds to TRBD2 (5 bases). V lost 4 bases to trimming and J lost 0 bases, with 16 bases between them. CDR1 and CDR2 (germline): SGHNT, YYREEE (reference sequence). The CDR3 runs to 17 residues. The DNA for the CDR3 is TGTGCCAGCAGCCCCGGGGTTGTTGGGTCGAACACCGGGGAGCTGTTTTTT. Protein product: CASSPGVVGSNTGELFF.

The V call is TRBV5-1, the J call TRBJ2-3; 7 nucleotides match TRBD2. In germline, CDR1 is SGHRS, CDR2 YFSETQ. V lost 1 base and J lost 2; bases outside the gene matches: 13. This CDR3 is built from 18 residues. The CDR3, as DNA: TGCGCCAGCAGCTTGAACCCCTCCCCGGGACTATCCACAGATACGCAGTATTTT. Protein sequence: CASSLNPSPGLSTDTQYF.

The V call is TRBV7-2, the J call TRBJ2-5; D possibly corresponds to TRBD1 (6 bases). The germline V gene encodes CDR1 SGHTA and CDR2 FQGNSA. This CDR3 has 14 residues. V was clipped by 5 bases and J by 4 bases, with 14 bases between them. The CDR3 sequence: CASSLTGLAETQYF. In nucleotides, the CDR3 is TGTGCCAGCAGCCTAACAGGGCTGGCAGAGACCCAGTACTTC.

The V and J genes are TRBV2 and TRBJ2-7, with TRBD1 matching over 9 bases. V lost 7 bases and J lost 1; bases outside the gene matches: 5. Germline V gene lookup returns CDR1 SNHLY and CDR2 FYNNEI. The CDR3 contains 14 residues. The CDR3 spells CASTGTGKSYEQYF. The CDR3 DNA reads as TGTGCCAGCACCGGGACAGGGAAGTCCTACGAGCAGTACTTC.

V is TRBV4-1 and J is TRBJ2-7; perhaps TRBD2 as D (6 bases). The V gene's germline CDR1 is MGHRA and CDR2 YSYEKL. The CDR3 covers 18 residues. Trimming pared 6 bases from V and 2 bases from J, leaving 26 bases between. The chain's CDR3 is CASSLLPQTRDFTYEQYF. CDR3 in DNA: TGCGCCAGCAGTCTCCTACCTCAAACCCGGGACTTTACCTACGAGCAGTACTTC.

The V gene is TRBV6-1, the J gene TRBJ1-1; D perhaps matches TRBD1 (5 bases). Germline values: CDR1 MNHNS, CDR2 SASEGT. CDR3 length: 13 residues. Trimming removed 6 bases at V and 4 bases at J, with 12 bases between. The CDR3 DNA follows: TGTGCCAGCAGCCCCAGGGTATCCACTGAAGCTTTCTTT. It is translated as CASSPRVSTEAFF.

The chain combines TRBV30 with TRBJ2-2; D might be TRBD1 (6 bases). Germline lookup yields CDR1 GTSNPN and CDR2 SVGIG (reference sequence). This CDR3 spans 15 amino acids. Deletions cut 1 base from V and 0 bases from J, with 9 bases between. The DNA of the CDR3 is TGTGCCTGGAGTGACGGGACAACGAACACCGGGGAGCTGTTTTTT. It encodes CAWSDGTTNTGELFF. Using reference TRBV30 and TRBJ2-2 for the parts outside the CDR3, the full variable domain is SQTIHQWPATLVQPVGSPLSLECTVEGTSNPNLYWYRQAAGRGLQLLFYSVGIGQISSEVPQNLSASRPQDRQFILSSKKLLLSDSGFYLCAWSDGTTNTGELFFGEGSRLTVL.

CDR3 sequence: CASSISGGFGYTF. DNA for the CDR3: TGTGCCAGTAGTATATCAGGGGGCTTCGGCTACACCTTC. V and J are TRBV19 and TRBJ1-2; 8 bases agree with TRBD1. Germline loops: CDR1 LNHDA, CDR2 SQIVND (reference sequence). There are 13 residues in the CDR3. J gave up 8 bases and V 2 bases, and 4 bases lay outside the gene matches. Supplemented by reference TRBV19 and TRBJ1-2, the full variable domain reads DGGITQSPKYLFRKEGQNVTLSCEQNLNHDAMYWYRQDPGQGLRLIYYSQIVNDFQKGDIAEGYSVSREKKESFPLTVTSAQKNPTAFYLCASSISGGFGYTFGSGTRLTVV.

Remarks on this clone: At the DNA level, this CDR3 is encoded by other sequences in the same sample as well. CDR3 protein: CASSLPPGDTEAFF. CDR3 in DNA: TGTGCCAGCAGCCTGCCACCGGGGGACACTGAAGCTTTCTTT. The J gene is TRBJ1-1, the V gene TRBV7-9, with D possibly TRBD1 on 5 matching bases. This CDR3 contains 14 residues. Germline loops: CDR1 SEHNR, CDR2 FQNEAQ (reference sequence). V was trimmed by 5 bases and J by 3 bases, leaving 13 bases between them.

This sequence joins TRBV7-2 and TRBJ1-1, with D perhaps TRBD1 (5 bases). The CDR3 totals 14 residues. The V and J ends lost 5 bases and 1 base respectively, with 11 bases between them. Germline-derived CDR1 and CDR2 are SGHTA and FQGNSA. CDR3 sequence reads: CASSLGGRNTEAFF. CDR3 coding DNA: TGTGCCAGCAGCCTTGGGGGGAGGAACACTGAAGCTTTCTTT.

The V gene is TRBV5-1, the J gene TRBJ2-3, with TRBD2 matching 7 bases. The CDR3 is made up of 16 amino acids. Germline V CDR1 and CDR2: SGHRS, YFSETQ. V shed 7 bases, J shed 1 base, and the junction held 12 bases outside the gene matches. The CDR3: CASHNDLAGGTDTQYF. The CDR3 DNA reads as TGCGCCAGCCACAACGATCTGGCGGGGGGCACAGATACGCAGTATTTT.

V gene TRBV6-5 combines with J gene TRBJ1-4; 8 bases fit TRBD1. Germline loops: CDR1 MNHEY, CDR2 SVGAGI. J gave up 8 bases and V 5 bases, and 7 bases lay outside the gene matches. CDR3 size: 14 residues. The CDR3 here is CASSEDRVLEKLFF. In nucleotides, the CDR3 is TGTGCCAGCAGTGAGGACAGGGTGTTGGAAAAACTGTTTTTT.

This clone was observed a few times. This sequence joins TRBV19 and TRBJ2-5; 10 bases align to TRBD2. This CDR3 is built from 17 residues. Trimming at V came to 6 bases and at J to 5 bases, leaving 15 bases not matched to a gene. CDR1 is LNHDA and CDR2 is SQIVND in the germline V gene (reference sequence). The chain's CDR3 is CASSAGLAGVNLETQYF. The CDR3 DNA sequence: TGTGCCAGTAGCGCCGGGCTAGCGGGAGTGAATTTGGAGACCCAGTACTTC.

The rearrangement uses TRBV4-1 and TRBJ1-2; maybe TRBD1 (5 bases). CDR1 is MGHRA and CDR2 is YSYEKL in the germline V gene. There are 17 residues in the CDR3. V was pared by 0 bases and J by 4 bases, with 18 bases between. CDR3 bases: TGCGCCAGCAGCCAAGAATGGGGGGGAGGATTCTCCTATGGCTACACCTTC. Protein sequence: CASSQEWGGGFSYGYTF.